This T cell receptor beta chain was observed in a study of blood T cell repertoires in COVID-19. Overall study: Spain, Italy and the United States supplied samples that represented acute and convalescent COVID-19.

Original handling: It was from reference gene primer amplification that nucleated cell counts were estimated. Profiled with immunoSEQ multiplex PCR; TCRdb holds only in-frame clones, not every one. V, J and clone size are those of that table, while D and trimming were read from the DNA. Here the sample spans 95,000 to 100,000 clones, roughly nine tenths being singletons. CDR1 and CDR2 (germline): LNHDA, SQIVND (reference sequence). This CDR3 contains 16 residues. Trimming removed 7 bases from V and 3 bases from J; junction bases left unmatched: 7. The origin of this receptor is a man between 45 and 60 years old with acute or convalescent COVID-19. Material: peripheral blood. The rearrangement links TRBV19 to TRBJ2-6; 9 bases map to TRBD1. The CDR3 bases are TGTGCCAGTAATAAACAGGGGGCGCTTGGGGCCAACGTCCTGACTTTC. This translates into CASNKQGALGANVLTF.